Shown below are 15 T cell receptor beta chains from a single sample sequenced in a study of shared clonotypes between healthy human individuals. The naive CD8 subset, CD45RO-negative cells positively selected for CCR7, excluded terminally differentiated effector memory CD45RA+ cells. Profiling relied on immunoSEQ multiplex PCR, and the TCRdb table lists in-frame clones only, not all of them. This sample has about 2 million clones, with around 96% found just once. The sample comprised naive CD8+ T cells sorted from blood. All receptors come from a young man in good health.

This clone was seen just once. The sample contains more than one DNA sequence encoding this CDR3. The chain joins TRBV27 to TRBJ2-7, with 8 bases fitting TRBD1. V was clipped by 4 bases and J by 2 bases; unmatched bases: 7. This CDR3 has 15 residues. Germline V CDR1 and CDR2: MNHEY, SMNVEV (reference sequence). CDR3 amino acids: CASSYTGTGAYEQYF. Here the CDR3 DNA reads TGTGCCAGCAGTTATACCGGGACAGGCGCCTACGAGCAGTACTTC.

The rearrangement uses TRBV28 and TRBJ2-4, with no clear D. Germline CDR1 is MDHEN and CDR2 is SYDVKM. V dropped 6 bases and J dropped 1 base, with 13 bases sitting between them. This CDR3 region has 15 residues. For the CDR3, the DNA is TGTGCCAGCAGCCACACCCCAGTTGCCAAAAACATTCAGTACTTC. It codes for CASSHTPVAKNIQYF.

This chain joins TRBV4-2 and TRBJ2-2, with 9 nucleotides matching TRBD2. The V gene end was trimmed by 5 bases and the J gene end by 3 bases; junction bases not matched to a gene: 4. The CDR3 length is 15 residues. Germline V CDR1 and CDR2: LGHNA, YNFKEQ. CDR3 amino acids: CASSYRLADTGELFF. As DNA, the CDR3 is TGTGCCAGCAGCTACCGACTAGCGGACACCGGGGAGCTGTTTTTT.

The chain uses TRBV11-2 and TRBJ2-7, with D uncertain. Deletions cut 3 bases from V and 1 base from J, with 13 bases between. The CDR3 contains 15 residues. Germline lookup yields CDR1 SGHAT and CDR2 FQNNGV. CDR3 sequence (DNA): TGTGCCAGCAGCTTCTTCTCAGGCATATCCTACGAGCAGTACTTC. This translates into CASSFFSGISYEQYF. Filled out from reference TRBV11-2 and TRBJ2-7, the complete variable domain reads EAGVAQSPRYKIIEKRQSVAFWCNPISGHATLYWYQQILGQGPKLLIQFQNNGVVDDSQLPKDRFSAERLKGVDSTLKIQPAKLEDSAVYLCASSFFSGISYEQYFGPGTRLTVT.

The chain employs TRBV14 and TRBJ2-7; D is unclear. This CDR3 comprises 13 residues. CDR1 is SGHDN, CDR2 FVKESK, per germline. V shed 1 base and J shed 3 bases, with 7 bases lying between them. CDR3 sequence: CASSQGFIYEQYF. The CDR3 coding sequence is TGTGCCAGCAGCCAAGGATTTATCTACGAGCAGTACTTC.

The J gene is TRBJ2-1, the V gene TRBV11-2; 7 positions agree with TRBD2. There are 16 residues in the CDR3. The germline V gene encodes CDR1 SGHAT and CDR2 FQNNGV. V lost 5 bases, J lost 0 bases, and 7 bases stayed unmatched. The CDR3 region is CASSRSGTNSYNEQFF. DNA of the CDR3: TGTGCCAGCAGCCGTAGTGGGACTAACTCCTACAATGAGCAGTTCTTC.

The chain links TRBV5-8 to TRBJ2-3, with TRBD2 as a possible D gene (6 bases). V lost 4 bases to trimming and J lost 4 bases, with 16 bases between them. The CDR3 runs 15 residues. Germline assignment: CDR1 SGHTS and CDR2 YDEGEE. This chain's CDR3 is CASSPLAGMADTQYF. The CDR3 bases are TGTGCCAGCAGCCCCCTTGCGGGAATGGCAGATACGCAGTATTTT.

This sequence joins TRBV19 and TRBJ2-5; the D gene is possibly TRBD2 (6 bases). CDR3 size: 14 residues. Germline V lookup: CDR1 LNHDA, CDR2 SQIVND (reference sequence). The germline V and J ends were trimmed by 5 bases and 5 bases, with 15 bases remaining between them. The CDR3 DNA sequence: TGTGCCAGTAGTGACGGAGGCGGGATTGAGACCCAGTACTTC. This gives the protein CASSDGGGIETQYF.

The chain's CDR3 is CASSISASGDYEQYF. CDR3 in DNA: TGTGCCAGTAGTATCTCCGCTAGCGGCGACTACGAGCAGTACTTC. The chain combines TRBV19 with TRBJ2-7, with TRBD2 matching over 7 bases. J lost 3 bases, V lost 3 bases, and 8 bases had no gene match. Germline V gene lookup returns CDR1 LNHDA and CDR2 SQIVND (reference sequence). This CDR3 comprises 15 residues.

V gene TRBV14 combines with J gene TRBJ2-4; TRBD1 agrees at 8 bases. The V gene end was trimmed by 4 bases and the J gene end by 8 bases; junction bases not matched to a gene: 4. The CDR3 totals 13 residues. Germline CDR1 SGHDN, CDR2 FVKESK. CDR3 in DNA: TGTGCCAGCAGCCCCGGACAGGGTGACATTCAGTACTTC. It is translated as CASSPGQGDIQYF.

V and J are TRBV6-4 and TRBJ2-5, with D tentatively TRBD2 (6 bases). Germline V lookup: CDR1 MRHNA, CDR2 SNTAGT. CDR3 size: 14 residues. V lost 6 bases and J 3 bases, leaving 14 bases between the germline ends. The CDR3 spells CASRTRDCKETQYF. Here the CDR3 DNA reads TGTGCCAGCAGAACCCGGGACTGCAAAGAGACCCAGTACTTC.

This chain joins TRBV13 and TRBJ2-1, with 8 bases matching TRBD1. From germline, CDR1 is PRHDT and CDR2 FYEKMQ (reference sequence). CDR3 size: 14 residues. V lost 6 bases, J lost 3 bases, and 4 bases stayed unmatched. The CDR3 loop reads CASRDRVGYNEQFF. The CDR3 nucleotides read TGTGCCAGCAGGGACAGGGTGGGCTACAATGAGCAGTTCTTC.

The chain recombines TRBV2 with TRBJ2-1, with 8 positions matching TRBD2. CDR1 SNHLY and CDR2 FYNNEI come from the germline V gene. V lost 6 bases and J lost 7; bases outside the gene matches: 5. CDR3 size: 13 residues. DNA of the CDR3: TGTGCCAGCAGCGTCGCTAGCGGGAATGAGCAGTTCTTC. It specifies CASSVASGNEQFF.

V and J are TRBV7-2 and TRBJ1-2; D not certain. V shed 1 base and J shed 2 bases, with 11 bases lying between them. The CDR3 is made up of 15 amino acids. Germline V gives CDR1 SGHTA, CDR2 FQGNSA. The CDR3 DNA is TGTGCCAGCAGCTTAGTTGTAGGACCCAACTATGGCTACACCTTC. Protein product: CASSLVVGPNYGYTF. The complete variable domain, with remaining parts taken from reference TRBV7-2 and TRBJ1-2, reads GAGVSQSPSNKVTEKGKDVELRCDPISGHTALYWYRQSLGQGLEFLIYFQGNSAPDKSGLPSDRFSAERTGGSVSTLTIQRTQQEDSAVYLCASSLVVGPNYGYTFGSGTRLTVV.

The chain is built from TRBV5-6 and TRBJ2-3; TRBD2 matches at 14 bases. Unmatched junction bases numbered 3, after V lost 4 bases and J lost 2 bases. From germline, CDR1 is SGHDT and CDR2 YYEEEE. CDR3 size: 16 residues. The DNA for the CDR3 is TGTGCCAGCAGCCCGGGACTAGCGGGGGTCACAGATACGCAGTATTTT. This translates into CASSPGLAGVTDTQYF.